This TCR beta chain was identified in a study of shared clonotypes between healthy human individuals. This CDR3 is built from 11 residues. Germline V gene sequence: CDR1 DFQATT, CDR2 SNEGSKA (reference sequence). The ends were cut back, 3 bases at V and 8 bases at J, with 11 bases in the middle. CD4+ cells underwent separation, giving CD45RA+ naive and CD45RA-negative memory subsets. TCRdb's table, derived via immunoSEQ multiplex PCR, lists solely in-frame clones and lacks some. This sample has 2 million to 3 million clones, with over 85% found just once. The sequenced sample was naive CD4+ T cells from PBMCs. Subset defined: CD45RA+ positively selected. The TCR was taken from a man between 18 and 35 years old in good health. Some clones in this sample may be carry-over from other donors' samples. This rearrangement joins TRBV20-1 to TRBJ2-7; no firm D call. DNA of the CDR3: TGCAGTGCTAGTGGCGGACGTCAGCAGTACTTC. This codes for CSASGGRQQYF.